This TCR beta chain was captured in a study of regulatory and conventional T cells in RAG deficiency. Generated by immunoSEQ multiplex PCR, the TCRdb table keeps only in-frame clones and is missing some. The sample records about 30,000 clones, around 96% being singletons. The sorted conventional CD4+ T cells were CD25-low and CD127-high, with genomic DNA sequenced. V was pared by 3 bases and J by 7 bases, with 8 bases between. This CDR3 comprises 12 residues. The germline V gene encodes CDR1 SNHLY and CDR2 FYNNEI. The data were also submitted as part of a second study, on regulatory T cells. That study adds: The PCR used 52 TRBV and 13 TRBJ primers.

The receptor comes from a human donor in good health. Material: CD25- CD4+ T cells sorted from blood. V and J are TRBV2 and TRBJ2-3; D gene uncertain. The CDR3 nucleotides read TGTGCCAGCAGTGACTATTTGAATACGCAGTATTTT. This sequence encodes CASSDYLNTQYF. Full variable domain (rest looked up from reference TRBV2 and TRBJ2-3): EPEVTQTPSHQVTQMGQEVILRCVPISNHLYFYWYRQILGQKVEFLVSFYNNEISEKSEIFDDQFSVERPDGSNFTLKIRSTKLEDSAMYFCASSDYLNTQYFGPGTRLTVL.